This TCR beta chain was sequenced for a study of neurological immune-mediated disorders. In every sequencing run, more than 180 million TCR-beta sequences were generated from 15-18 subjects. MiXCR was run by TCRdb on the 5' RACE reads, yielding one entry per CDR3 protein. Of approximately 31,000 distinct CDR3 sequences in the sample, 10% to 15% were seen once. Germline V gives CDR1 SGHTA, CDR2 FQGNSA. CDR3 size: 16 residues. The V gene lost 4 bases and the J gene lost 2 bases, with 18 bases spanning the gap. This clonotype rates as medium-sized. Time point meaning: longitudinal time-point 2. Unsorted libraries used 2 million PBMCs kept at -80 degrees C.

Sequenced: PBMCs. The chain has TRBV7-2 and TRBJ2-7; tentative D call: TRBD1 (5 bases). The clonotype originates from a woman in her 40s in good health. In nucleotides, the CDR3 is TGTGCCAGCAGCTCCTATATTGGCAGGGAAACCTACGAGCAGTACTTC. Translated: CASSSYIGRETYEQYF.